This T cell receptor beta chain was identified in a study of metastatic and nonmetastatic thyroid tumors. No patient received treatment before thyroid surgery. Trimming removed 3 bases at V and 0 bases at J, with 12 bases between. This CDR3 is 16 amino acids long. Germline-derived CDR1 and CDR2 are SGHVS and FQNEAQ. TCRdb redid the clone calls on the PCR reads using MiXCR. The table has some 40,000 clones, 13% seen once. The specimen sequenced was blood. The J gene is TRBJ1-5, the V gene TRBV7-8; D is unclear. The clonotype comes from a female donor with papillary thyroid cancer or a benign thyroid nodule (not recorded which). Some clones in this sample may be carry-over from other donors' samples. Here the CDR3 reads CASSFTIEDSNQPQHF. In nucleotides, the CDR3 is TGTGCCAGCAGCTTCACAATTGAGGATAGCAATCAGCCCCAGCATTTT.